The T cell receptor beta chain described here comes from a study of beta chain features in type 1 diabetes. A few counts support this clone. Germline V gene lookup returns CDR1 SGHRS and CDR2 YFSETQ. V lost 2 bases and J lost 7; bases outside the gene matches: 4. The length of the CDR3 is 14 residues. Sequencing targeted expressed TCRB transcripts, as all isolated RNA had been reverse transcribed. Method: immunoSEQ multiplex PCR; TCRdb's copy keeps in-frame clones and lacks some. The sample lists approximately 140,000 clones; less than 9% were seen once. The sequencing sample was made of central memory CD4+ T cells from blood. The sequence was collected from a woman younger than 45 in good health. The chain combines TRBV5-1 with TRBJ2-1, with 9 bases identical to TRBD2. The CDR3 sequence: CASSFQAGGNEQFF. CDR3 nucleotide sequence: TGCGCCAGCAGCTTTCAAGCGGGAGGAAATGAGCAGTTCTTC.